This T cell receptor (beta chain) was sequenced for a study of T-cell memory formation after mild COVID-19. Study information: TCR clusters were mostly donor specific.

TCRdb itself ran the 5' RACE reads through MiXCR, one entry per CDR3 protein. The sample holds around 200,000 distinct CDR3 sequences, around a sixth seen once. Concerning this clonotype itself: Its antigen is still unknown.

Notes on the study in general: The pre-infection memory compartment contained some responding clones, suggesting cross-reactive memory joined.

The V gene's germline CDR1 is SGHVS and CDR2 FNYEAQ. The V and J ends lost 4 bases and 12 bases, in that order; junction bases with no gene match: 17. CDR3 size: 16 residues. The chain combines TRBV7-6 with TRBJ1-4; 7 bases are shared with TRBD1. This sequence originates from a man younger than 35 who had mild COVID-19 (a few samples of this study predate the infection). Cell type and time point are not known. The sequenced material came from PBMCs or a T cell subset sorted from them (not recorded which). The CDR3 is CASSSRLTGTVTELFF. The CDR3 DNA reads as TGTGCCAGCAGCTCGCGACTGACAGGGACTGTGACGGAACTGTTTTTT. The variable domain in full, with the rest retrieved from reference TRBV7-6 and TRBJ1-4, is GAGVSQSPRYKVTKRGQDVALRCDPISGHVSLYWYRQALGQGPEFLTYFNYEAQQDKSGLPNDRFSAERPEGSISTLTIQRTEQRDSAMYRCASSSRLTGTVTELFFGSGTQLSVL.